The 27 T cell receptor beta chains given below trace back to one sample, sequenced in a study of cytomegalovirus exposure and HLA in healthy donors. Primers for the PCR totalled 60 Vbeta and 13 Jbeta. Data came from immunoSEQ multiplex PCR; TCRdb stores just in-frame clones and leaves some out. The table has approximately 110,000 clones, around 72% seen once. Sequenced material: PBMCs. Receptors originate from a male donor in good health and CMV-seronegative.

This rearrangement joins TRBV7-2 to TRBJ2-1; D may be TRBD1 (6 bases). V lost 5 bases and J 7 bases, leaving 21 bases between the germline ends. The CDR3 has 16 amino acids. In germline, CDR1 is SGHTA, CDR2 FQGNSA. This chain's CDR3 is CASSPPGTSRVNEQFF. CDR3 sequence (DNA): TGTGCCAGCAGCCCCCCGGGGACAAGCCGGGTGAATGAGCAGTTCTTC. Full variable domain (outside the CDR3, taken from reference TRBV7-2 and TRBJ2-1): GAGVSQSPSNKVTEKGKDVELRCDPISGHTALYWYRQSLGQGLEFLIYFQGNSAPDKSGLPSDRFSAERTGGSVSTLTIQRTQQEDSAVYLCASSPPGTSRVNEQFFGPGTRLTVL.

The genes are TRBV27 and TRBJ1-5, with 8 nucleotides matching TRBD1. Germline CDR1 MNHEY, CDR2 SMNVEV (reference sequence). V gave up 6 bases and J gave up 2 bases; unmatched junction bases: 3. The CDR3 contains 14 residues. The CDR3 loop reads CASRMGQGNQPQHF. DNA of the CDR3: TGTGCCAGCAGAATGGGACAGGGCAATCAGCCCCAGCATTTT.

V gene TRBV7-2 combines with J gene TRBJ2-7; D unresolved. Germline loops: CDR1 SGHTA, CDR2 FQGNSA. The CDR3 is 14 amino acids. Trimming cost V 5 bases and J 1 base, with 12 bases left between them. The CDR3 nucleotides read TGTGCCAGCAGCCGCCCAGGCGCGTCCTACGAGCAGTACTTC. Protein product: CASSRPGASYEQYF.

This CDR3 is CASSEGIRGTGELFF. CDR3 bases: TGTGCCAGCAGTGAAGGGATCCGGGGTACAGGGGAGCTGTTTTTT. The chain joins TRBV6-1 to TRBJ2-2; weak D call: TRBD2 (5 bases). V was trimmed by 1 base and J by 8 bases, leaving 14 bases between them. Germline V gives CDR1 MNHNS, CDR2 SASEGT. The CDR3 loop spans 15 amino acids.

The genes are TRBV27 and TRBJ2-5; D remains unclear. The CDR3 extends over 11 amino acids. Looked up from germline, CDR1 is MNHEY and CDR2 is SMNVEV (reference sequence). Deletions cut 6 bases from V and 5 bases from J, with 7 bases between. CDR3 DNA: TGTGCCAGCAGACGCTATGAGACCCAGTACTTC. It specifies CASRRYETQYF.

This chain connects TRBV5-1 to TRBJ2-6; a possible D gene is TRBD1 (6 bases). This CDR3 comprises 17 residues. From germline, CDR1 is SGHRS and CDR2 YFSETQ. V was shortened by 0 bases and J by 1 base, with 11 bases between the two germline ends. The CDR3 coding sequence is TGCGCCAGCAGCTTGGATCCACAGGGATCTGGGGCCAACGTCCTGACTTTC. Protein sequence: CASSLDPQGSGANVLTF.

The chain recombines TRBV6-5 with TRBJ2-3, with D hard to call. Trimming removed 4 bases at V and 0 bases at J, with 2 bases between. There are 12 residues in the CDR3. Germline assignment: CDR1 MNHEY and CDR2 SVGAGI. The CDR3 nucleotides are TGTGCCAGCAGTTCTAGCACAGATACGCAGTATTTT. Translation: CASSSSTDTQYF.

The table lists this clone with a count of one. This chain links TRBV7-2 with TRBJ1-5, with D perhaps TRBD1 (5 bases). This CDR3 is 14 amino acids long. The V end was cut by 1 base, the J end by 8 bases, with 12 bases between. Germline CDR1 SGHTA, CDR2 FQGNSA. CDR3 protein: CASSLGGTPEPQHF. CDR3 sequence (DNA): TGTGCCAGCAGCTTAGGCGGGACGCCAGAGCCCCAGCATTTT.

This clone has just one count. V is TRBV27 and J is TRBJ2-3, with a tentative D call TRBD2 (6 bases). Germline CDR1 reads MNHEY; CDR2 reads SMNVEV (reference sequence). The CDR3 has 15 residues. V dropped 3 bases and J dropped 5 bases, with 15 bases sitting between them. The CDR3 protein is CASSFGPSSGDTQYF. CDR3 sequence (DNA): TGTGCCAGCAGTTTTGGCCCCAGTAGCGGAGATACGCAGTATTTT.

The chain is built from TRBV7-2 and TRBJ2-1; 9 bases are a match to TRBD1. The CDR3 covers 16 residues. The germline V gene has CDR1 SGHTA and CDR2 FQGNSA. The V and J ends lost 4 bases and 1 base, in that order; junction bases with no gene match: 5. Here the CDR3 DNA reads TGTGCCAGCAGCTGGACCGGGACAGGGTCCTACAATGAGCAGTTCTTC. This codes for CASSWTGTGSYNEQFF. Drawing the rest from reference TRBV7-2 and TRBJ2-1, the complete variable domain is GAGVSQSPSNKVTEKGKDVELRCDPISGHTALYWYRQSLGQGLEFLIYFQGNSAPDKSGLPSDRFSAERTGGSVSTLTIQRTQQEDSAVYLCASSWTGTGSYNEQFFGPGTRLTVL.

The chain employs TRBV5-1 and TRBJ2-6; 7 bases line up with TRBD1. Unmatched junction bases numbered 8, after V lost 4 bases and J lost 7 bases. Germline values: CDR1 SGHRS, CDR2 YFSETQ. CDR3 length equals 15 residues. The CDR3 here is CASSPTGYDANVLTF. As DNA, the CDR3 is TGCGCCAGCAGCCCGACAGGGTACGATGCCAACGTCCTGACTTTC.

The sample holds a few counts of this clone. The chain uses TRBV11-3 and TRBJ2-1; 7 nucleotides align to TRBD1. With V trimmed by 9 bases and J by 5 bases, 1 base remained unmatched. The CDR3 extends over 11 amino acids. The V gene's germline CDR1 is SGHNT and CDR2 YENEEA. This chain's CDR3 is CASTGDNEQFF. CDR3 in DNA: TGTGCCAGTACAGGGGACAATGAGCAGTTCTTC.

This clone has a handful of counts. The rearrangement uses TRBV19 and TRBJ2-2; possibly TRBD1 for D (5 bases). Trimming stripped 6 bases from V and 1 base from J, with 12 bases between. In germline, CDR1 is LNHDA, CDR2 SQIVND (reference sequence). The CDR3 is 15 residues long. The CDR3 bases are TGTGCCAGTAGCCCCCAAGGGGTGAACACCGGGGAGCTGTTTTTT. It is translated as CASSPQGVNTGELFF.

This clone was seen a handful of times. The chain carries TRBV10-1 and TRBJ2-2; D is unresolved. The CDR3 contains 15 residues. CDR1 and CDR2 from the germline V gene are WNHNN and SYGVQD (reference sequence). The V and J ends lost 2 bases and 0 bases respectively, with 7 bases between them. The CDR3 DNA reads as TGCGCCAGCAGTGAGCGGGTTACGAACACCGGGGAGCTGTTTTTT. Its translation is CASSERVTNTGELFF.

This sequence joins TRBV7-2 and TRBJ2-7; 9 nucleotides agree with TRBD2. The CDR3 contains 15 residues. J was trimmed by 7 bases and V by 5 bases; bases with no gene match: 12. Looked up from germline, CDR1 is SGHTA and CDR2 is FQGNSA. This CDR3 is CASSPRLAVKVEQYF. As DNA, the CDR3 is TGTGCCAGCAGCCCCAGACTAGCGGTTAAGGTGGAGCAGTACTTC.

The genes are TRBV4-3 and TRBJ2-7, with D maybe TRBD1 (6 bases). The CDR3 consists of 14 residues. From germline, CDR1 is LGHNA and CDR2 YSLEER. V was clipped by 5 bases and J by 3 bases, with 14 bases between them. CDR3 protein: CASSSSSQGYEQYF. The CDR3 DNA follows: TGCGCCAGCAGCTCATCGTCACAGGGCTACGAGCAGTACTTC.

V is TRBV5-8 and J is TRBJ2-7; 10 nucleotides agree with TRBD1. Germline loops: CDR1 SGHTS, CDR2 YDEGEE. This CDR3 is built from 13 residues. V shed 4 bases, J shed 3 bases, and the junction held 1 base outside the gene matches. In nucleotides, the CDR3 is TGTGCCAGCAGCCGGGACAGGGGCTACGAGCAGTACTTC. Translating gives CASSRDRGYEQYF.

The genes are TRBV7-9 and TRBJ2-3; D uncertain. The CDR3 sequence is 15 residues long. The V and J ends lost 4 bases and 2 bases respectively, with 13 bases between them. The germline V gene encodes CDR1 SEHNR and CDR2 FQNEAQ (reference sequence). CDR3 sequence (DNA): TGTGCCAGCAGCTACCGTGTGGGCTACACAGATACGCAGTATTTT. Its protein is CASSYRVGYTDTQYF.

This chain joins TRBV6-5 and TRBJ2-7, with 13 nucleotides matching TRBD2. Trimming removed 2 bases from V and 4 bases from J; junction bases left unmatched: 5. This CDR3 has 16 amino acids. The germline V gene has CDR1 MNHEY and CDR2 SVGAGI. CDR3 DNA sequence: TGTGCCAGCAGTTACCCGGGGACTAGCGGGACTTACGAGCAGTACTTC. Its protein product is CASSYPGTSGTYEQYF.

The chain recombines TRBV18 with TRBJ2-5; a weak D match, TRBD2 (5 bases). V was shortened by 3 bases and J by 3 bases, with 11 bases between the two germline ends. This CDR3 region has 14 residues. CDR1 is KGHSH, CDR2 LQKENI, per germline. CDR3: CASSPPGTEETQYF. The CDR3 DNA reads as TGTGCCAGCTCACCTCCGGGAACAGAAGAGACCCAGTACTTC.

The V call is TRBV11-2, the J call TRBJ2-5; D is perhaps TRBD1 (5 bases). From germline, CDR1 is SGHAT and CDR2 FQNNGV. Trimming took 7 bases from V and 1 from J, leaving 16 bases between them. This CDR3 has 15 amino acids. The CDR3 DNA follows: TGTGCCAGCATCTTGTACAGGAGATCCCAAGAGACCCAGTACTTC. This encodes CASILYRRSQETQYF.

The chain joins TRBV5-4 to TRBJ2-5; 9 bases align to TRBD1. This CDR3 contains 16 residues. V shed 2 bases and J 4 bases; nucleotides not matched to a gene: 9. Germline V gene data show CDR1 as SGHNT and CDR2 as YYREEE (reference sequence). The CDR3: CASSLQTGGLGETQYF. CDR3 bases: TGTGCCAGCAGCTTACAGACAGGGGGTCTAGGAGAGACCCAGTACTTC.

The rearrangement joins TRBV6-5 to TRBJ1-5; D may be TRBD1 (6 bases). The CDR3 has 13 amino acids. Trimming shortened V by 2 bases and J by 4 bases, and 6 bases separated the two germline ends. The V gene's germline CDR1 is MNHEY and CDR2 SVGAGI. CDR3 sequence: CASSYQGNQPQHF. The CDR3 DNA is TGTGCCAGCAGTTACCAGGGGAATCAGCCCCAGCATTTT.

The chain employs TRBV14 and TRBJ1-1, with 9 bases fitting TRBD1. The length of the CDR3 is 15 residues. Germline loops: CDR1 SGHDN, CDR2 FVKESK. V was clipped by 4 bases and J by 1 base; unmatched bases: 4. CDR3 DNA: TGTGCCAGCAGCCGCTTGACAGGGGGGAACACTGAAGCTTTCTTT. It specifies CASSRLTGGNTEAFF.

This chain uses TRBV11-2 with TRBJ1-1; weak D call: TRBD1 (5 bases). The germline V and J ends were trimmed by 6 bases and 4 bases, with 18 bases remaining between them. Germline V gene sequence: CDR1 SGHAT, CDR2 FQNNGV. The CDR3 covers 15 residues. This CDR3 reads CASRYHGQTGTEAFF. As DNA, the CDR3 is TGTGCCAGCAGATACCATGGACAAACTGGCACTGAAGCTTTCTTT.

This clone was observed a few times. CDR3 in amino acids: CASSQDSVPDYYNEQFF. For the CDR3, the DNA is TGCGCCAGCAGCCAAGATTCAGTGCCGGACTACTACAATGAGCAGTTCTTC. The V and J genes are TRBV4-3 and TRBJ2-1, with D possibly being TRBD2 (6 bases). The CDR3 has 17 amino acids. Germline V gene data show CDR1 as LGHNA and CDR2 as YSLEER. V lost 0 bases and J lost 3, with 15 bases in between.

This clone appeared once. The genes are TRBV7-9 and TRBJ2-7; 9 bases fit TRBD1. The CDR3 is 16 amino acids. Unmatched junction bases numbered 11, after V lost 4 bases and J lost 4 bases. Germline CDR1 and CDR2: SEHNR and FQNEAQ (reference sequence). The CDR3 DNA is TGTGCCAGCAGCTACCCGGTAGGGGACAGGGAGTACGAGCAGTACTTC. It yields the protein CASSYPVGDREYEQYF.